The 29 T cell receptor beta chains below all came from one sample that was sequenced in a study of T cell responses to AZD1222 COVID-19 vaccine. Here immunoSEQ multiplex PCR was the method, and the copy in TCRdb shows in-frame clones only, minus some. The sample comprises under 40,000 clones, roughly nine tenths of which are singletons, and roughly 7% rests with the top ten. The sample consisted of peripheral blood, taken on day 0 of AZD1222 vaccination. These receptors all stem from an adult in good health.

This clone was seen more than once but under ten times. The chain's CDR3 is CASSSSGAAHEQFF. The CDR3 DNA reads TGTGCCAGCAGCTCATCCGGAGCTGCCCATGAGCAGTTCTTC. V gene TRBV7-9 combines with J gene TRBJ2-1; D ambiguous. Deletions cut 4 bases from V and 8 bases from J, with 15 bases between. The CDR3 covers 14 residues. Germline CDR1 is SEHNR and CDR2 is FQNEAQ (reference sequence).

The chain recombines TRBV6-5 with TRBJ2-7; the D call may be TRBD1 or TRBD2 (5 bases each). The CDR3 extends over 16 amino acids. In germline, CDR1 is MNHEY, CDR2 SVGAGI. With 2 bases removed from V and 1 base from J, the gap between germline ends came to 15 bases. The CDR3 sequence: CASSYTTGTVSYEQYF. CDR3 nucleotide sequence: TGTGCCAGCAGTTACACTACCGGGACCGTATCCTACGAGCAGTACTTC.

The chain recombines TRBV25-1 with TRBJ2-5, with D possibly matching TRBD1 (6 bases). The V end lost 3 bases, the J end lost 7 bases, and 21 bases lay between the germline ends. Germline loops: CDR1 MGHDK, CDR2 SYGVNS. The CDR3 length is 16 residues. The DNA for the CDR3 is TGTGCCAGCAGTGACATGTTAGGACAGACTCGATCGACCCAGTACTTC. Translated, it gives CASSDMLGQTRSTQYF.

The chain links TRBV10-3 to TRBJ1-3; D gene unclear. Germline loops: CDR1 ENHRY, CDR2 SYGVKD. Trimming stripped 4 bases from V and 4 bases from J, with 2 bases between. The CDR3 covers 11 residues. The CDR3 DNA follows: TGTGCCATCAGTGGGGGAAACACCATATATTTT. This encodes CAISGGNTIYF.

This sequence joins TRBV10-3 and TRBJ2-7; TRBD2 agrees at 12 bases. Germline V gene lookup returns CDR1 ENHRY and CDR2 SYGVKD. Trimming cost V 9 bases and J 1 base; bases outside gene matches: 1. This CDR3 has 13 residues. The CDR3 DNA reads as TGTGCCATTGGACTAGCGGGATCCTACGAGCAGTACTTC. Protein: CAIGLAGSYEQYF.

V and J are TRBV2 and TRBJ1-1, with 7 bases matching TRBD1. The CDR3 is 16 amino acids. With 2 bases clipped from V and 0 bases from J, the junction kept 6 bases outside the gene matches. Germline CDR1 is SNHLY and CDR2 is FYNNEI. The CDR3 reads CASSEQGGLMNTEAFF. CDR3 coding DNA: TGTGCCAGCAGTGAACAGGGGGGTCTGATGAACACTGAAGCTTTCTTT.

The rearrangement joins TRBV6-2 or TRBV6-3 to TRBJ1-4; tentative D call: TRBD1 (5 bases). In germline, CDR1 is MNHEY, CDR2 SVGEGT. The CDR3 totals 13 residues. Trimming took off 0 bases at V and 8 bases at J, with 7 bases between the two ends. CDR3 loop: CASSYSDTEKLFF. In DNA, the CDR3 is TGTGCCAGCAGTTACTCGGACACCGAAAAACTGTTTTTT.

This sequence joins TRBV7-6 and TRBJ2-2, with D perhaps TRBD2 (7 bases). The CDR3 loop spans 15 amino acids. Germline assignment: CDR1 SGHVS and CDR2 FNYEAQ. V lost 3 bases and J 5 bases, leaving 13 bases between the germline ends. The CDR3 nucleotides are TGTGCCAGCAGCTTGGGGAGGGGGAGTACCGGGGAGCTGTTTTTT. It yields the protein CASSLGRGSTGELFF.

The rearrangement uses TRBV27 and TRBJ1-1, with a possible D match to TRBD1 (5 bases). Germline CDR1 is MNHEY and CDR2 is SMNVEV (reference sequence). Trimming pared 2 bases from V and 3 bases from J, leaving 10 bases between. The CDR3 is 14 residues long. CDR3 coding DNA: TGTGCCAGCAGTTTAGGGGGGATATACACTGAAGCTTTCTTT. It yields the protein CASSLGGIYTEAFF.

This chain joins TRBV6-5 and TRBJ2-7; 7 bases map to TRBD1. V lost 2 bases and J lost 0; bases outside the gene matches: 4. The length of the CDR3 is 15 residues. The germline gives CDR1 MNHEY, CDR2 SVGAGI. CDR3 amino acids: CASSYRQGNSYEQYF. The DNA of the CDR3 is TGTGCCAGCAGTTACCGACAGGGAAACTCCTACGAGCAGTACTTC.

The chain combines TRBV12-3 or TRBV12-4 with TRBJ2-7; maybe TRBD1 (5 bases). The CDR3 covers 13 residues. V lost 3 bases to trimming and J lost 2 bases, with 8 bases between them. The CDR3 sequence: CASSLGRAYEQYF. The CDR3 coding sequence is TGTGCCAGCAGTTTGGGCAGGGCCTACGAGCAGTACTTC.

This rearrangement joins TRBV6-4 to TRBJ1-1; tentative D call: TRBD1 (5 bases). V lost 1 base to trimming and J lost 2 bases, with 17 bases between them. The CDR3 is 17 residues long. From germline, CDR1 is MRHNA and CDR2 SNTAGT. The CDR3 nucleotides read TGTGCCAGCAGTGACTTGTGGCAGGGCCACCTAAACACTGAAGCTTTCTTT. Translated, it gives CASSDLWQGHLNTEAFF.

V usage is TRBV6-6 and J usage is TRBJ2-3; perhaps TRBD2 as D (7 bases). V was shortened by 7 bases and J by 3 bases, with 20 bases between the two germline ends. Germline V gene data show CDR1 as MNHNY and CDR2 as SVGAGI (reference sequence). This CDR3 is 16 amino acids long. CDR3 residues: CASTPTSYRGTDTQYF. The CDR3 DNA reads as TGTGCCAGCACCCCGACTAGCTATAGGGGGACAGATACGCAGTATTTT.

The V gene is TRBV11-2, the J gene TRBJ2-2; no definite D call. V shed 1 base and J shed 8 bases, with 17 bases lying between them. Per the germline V gene, CDR1 is SGHAT and CDR2 is FQNNGV. This CDR3 is 16 amino acids long. CDR3 sequence reads: CASSLALGPGLGELFF. In DNA form, the CDR3 reads TGTGCCAGCAGCTTAGCCCTCGGACCCGGGCTGGGGGAGCTGTTTTTT.

The J gene is TRBJ1-1, the V gene TRBV3-1 (or the pseudogene TRBV3-2), with no clear D. The V end was cut by 2 bases, the J end by 0 bases, with 16 bases between. Germline V CDR1 and CDR2: LGHDT, YNNKEL (reference sequence). The CDR3 extends over 17 amino acids. This CDR3 reads CASSQLAGIALNTEAFF. Written as DNA, the CDR3 is TGTGCCAGCAGCCAATTGGCCGGGATCGCTCTGAACACTGAAGCTTTCTTT.

The V gene is TRBV5-1, the J gene TRBJ1-1, with TRBD1 as a possible D gene (5 bases). Germline values: CDR1 SGHRS, CDR2 YFSETQ. The ends were cut back, 3 bases at V and 2 bases at J, with 20 bases in the middle. The length of the CDR3 is 17 residues. CDR3 nucleotides: TGCGCCAGCAGCTCTCAATATATCTTTCAGGGAAACACTGAAGCTTTCTTT. As protein: CASSSQYIFQGNTEAFF.

The rearrangement links TRBV6-5 to TRBJ1-2, with D perhaps matching TRBD1 (5 bases). The CDR3 length is 14 residues. V was pared by 10 bases and J by 0 bases, with 15 bases between. CDR1 MNHEY and CDR2 SVGAGI come from the germline V gene. CDR3 DNA: TGTGCCACCTCGGTAGGGGATACTAACTATGGCTACACCTTC. Translation gives CATSVGDTNYGYTF.

V and J are TRBV10-3 and TRBJ1-2, with TRBD1 matching 7 bases. Germline CDR1 reads ENHRY; CDR2 reads SYGVKD. The CDR3 totals 16 residues. The junction had 15 bases not matched to a gene; V was cut back by 3 bases and J by 8 bases. In DNA, the CDR3 is TGTGCCATCAGTGACCATCGGGACAGAGCCTCGGCGGGCTACACCTTC. It codes for CAISDHRDRASAGYTF.

Only one count was recorded for this clone. J is TRBJ2-7 and V is TRBV2, with D perhaps TRBD1 (5 bases). The germline V gene encodes CDR1 SNHLY and CDR2 FYNNEI. Trimming took off 2 bases at V and 2 bases at J, with 10 bases between the two ends. The CDR3 loop spans 14 amino acids. The CDR3 DNA reads TGTGCCAGCAGTGAACCCAGGGCGGCCTACGAGCAGTACTTC. As protein: CASSEPRAAYEQYF.

This clone has just one count. This chain joins TRBV6-4 and TRBJ2-3; D unresolved. The V gene's germline CDR1 is MRHNA and CDR2 SNTAGT. V was trimmed by 2 bases and J by 0 bases, leaving 3 bases between them. This CDR3 is 13 amino acids long. In DNA form, the CDR3 reads TGTGCCAGCAGTGACGGGAGCACAGATACGCAGTATTTT. Translating gives CASSDGSTDTQYF.

This sequence joins TRBV5-5 and TRBJ1-3, with D hard to call. The CDR3 sequence is 14 residues long. Per the germline V gene, CDR1 is SGHKS and CDR2 is YYEKEE (reference sequence). Trimming shortened V by 5 bases and J by 0 bases, and 9 bases separated the two germline ends. In DNA, the CDR3 is TGTGCCAGCAGTCCACTGAGCTCTGGAAACACCATATATTTT. Its translation: CASSPLSSGNTIYF. Drawing the rest from reference TRBV5-5 and TRBJ1-3, the complete variable domain is DAGVTQSPTHLIKTRGQQVTLRCSPISGHKSVSWYQQVLGQGPQFIFQYYEKEERGRGNFPDRFSARQFPNYSSELNVNALLLGDSALYLCASSPLSSGNTIYFGEGSWLTVV.

V and J are TRBV3-1 (or the pseudogene TRBV3-2) and TRBJ2-3; TRBD2 aligns across 7 bases. With V trimmed by 1 base and J by 4 bases, 2 bases remained unmatched. Germline CDR1 LGHDT, CDR2 YNNKEL (reference sequence). CDR3 size: 14 residues. CDR3 residues: CASSQGLAPDTQYF. The CDR3 nucleotides read TGTGCCAGCAGCCAAGGACTAGCCCCAGATACGCAGTATTTT.

The chain joins TRBV19 to TRBJ2-2; possibly TRBD1 for D (6 bases). V was trimmed by 6 bases and J by 5 bases, leaving 10 bases between them. The CDR3 runs to 13 residues. CDR1 is LNHDA, CDR2 SQIVND, per germline (reference sequence). The CDR3 bases are TGTGCCAGTAGCCCAAGGGGGACCGGGGAGCTGTTTTTT. Encoded protein: CASSPRGTGELFF.

The chain has TRBV9 and TRBJ1-2; D uncertain. The V gene's germline CDR1 is SGDLS and CDR2 YYNGEE. CDR3 length: 13 residues. V lost 5 bases to trimming and J lost 1 base, with 9 bases between them. The CDR3 DNA reads TGTGCCAGCAGTTCAAAAAGTAACTATGGCTACACCTTC. Translated, it gives CASSSKSNYGYTF.

V usage is TRBV5-6 and J usage is TRBJ2-7, with D possibly TRBD1 on 5 matching bases. Germline CDR1 is SGHDT and CDR2 is YYEEEE. Trimming took 3 bases from V and 2 from J, leaving 12 bases between them. This CDR3 comprises 14 residues. CDR3 loop: CASSSGRATYEQYF. As DNA, the CDR3 is TGTGCCAGCAGCTCCGGCAGGGCAACCTACGAGCAGTACTTC.

V and J are TRBV6-5 and TRBJ1-1, with D uncertain. Germline loops: CDR1 MNHEY, CDR2 SVGAGI. V gave up 0 bases and J gave up 4 bases, with 15 bases separating them. The CDR3 has 16 residues. The CDR3 here is CASSYSMVSLSTEAFF. DNA of the CDR3: TGTGCCAGCAGTTACTCGATGGTCAGTTTGAGCACTGAAGCTTTCTTT.

Here the CDR3 reads CASSPPGRAVYEQYF. The DNA for the CDR3 is TGTGCCAGCTCACCACCCGGCAGGGCCGTCTACGAGCAGTACTTC. The chain is built from TRBV18 and TRBJ2-7; D perhaps matches TRBD1 (5 bases). The CDR3 is 15 amino acids. Germline CDR1 reads KGHSH; CDR2 reads LQKENI. The V end lost 0 bases, the J end lost 3 bases, and 12 bases lay between the germline ends.

The J gene is TRBJ1-5, the V gene TRBV28, with D unclear. The V end was cut by 5 bases, the J end by 2 bases, with 19 bases between. CDR1 and CDR2 (germline): MDHEN, SYDVKM. The CDR3 has 17 residues. The DNA for the CDR3 is TGTGCCAGCAGTGCTCGGGAGGAGATTTGGGGCAATCAGCCCCAGCATTTT. Residues: CASSAREEIWGNQPQHF.

This chain connects TRBV5-4 to TRBJ2-3; D is ambiguous. Deletions cut 2 bases from V and 0 bases from J, with 1 base between. The CDR3 runs to 12 residues. Germline V lookup: CDR1 SGHNT, CDR2 YYREEE (reference sequence). CDR3 sequence reads: CASSLSTDTQYF. CDR3 coding DNA: TGTGCCAGCAGCTTAAGCACAGATACGCAGTATTTT.